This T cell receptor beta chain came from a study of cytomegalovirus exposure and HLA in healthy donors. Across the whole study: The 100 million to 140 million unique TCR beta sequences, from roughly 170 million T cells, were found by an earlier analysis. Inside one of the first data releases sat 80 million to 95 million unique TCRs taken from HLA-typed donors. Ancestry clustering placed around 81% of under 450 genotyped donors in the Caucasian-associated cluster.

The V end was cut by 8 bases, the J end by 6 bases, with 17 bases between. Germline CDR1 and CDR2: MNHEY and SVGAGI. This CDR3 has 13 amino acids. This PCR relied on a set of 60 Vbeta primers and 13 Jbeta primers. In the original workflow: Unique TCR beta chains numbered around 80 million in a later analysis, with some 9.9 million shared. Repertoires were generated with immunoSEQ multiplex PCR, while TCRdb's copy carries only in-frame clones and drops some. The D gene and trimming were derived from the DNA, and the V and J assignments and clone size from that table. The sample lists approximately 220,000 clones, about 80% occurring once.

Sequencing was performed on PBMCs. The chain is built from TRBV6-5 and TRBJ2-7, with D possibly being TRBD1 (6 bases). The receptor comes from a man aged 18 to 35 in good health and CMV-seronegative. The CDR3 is CASVYRAWGEQYF. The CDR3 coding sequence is TGTGCCAGCGTCTACAGGGCTTGGGGCGAGCAGTACTTC.